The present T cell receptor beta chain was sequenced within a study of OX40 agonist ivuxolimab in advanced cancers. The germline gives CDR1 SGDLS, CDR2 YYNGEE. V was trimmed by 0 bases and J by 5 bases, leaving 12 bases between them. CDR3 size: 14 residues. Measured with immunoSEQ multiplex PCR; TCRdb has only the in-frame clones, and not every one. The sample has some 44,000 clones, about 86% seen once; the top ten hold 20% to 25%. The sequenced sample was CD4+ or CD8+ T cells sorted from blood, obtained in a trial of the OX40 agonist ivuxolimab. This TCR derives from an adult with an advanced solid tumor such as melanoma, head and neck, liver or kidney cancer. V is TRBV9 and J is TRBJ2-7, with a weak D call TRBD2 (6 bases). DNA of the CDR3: TGTGCCAGCAGCGTAGACCTAGCGAACCACGAGCAGTACTTC. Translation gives CASSVDLANHEQYF.